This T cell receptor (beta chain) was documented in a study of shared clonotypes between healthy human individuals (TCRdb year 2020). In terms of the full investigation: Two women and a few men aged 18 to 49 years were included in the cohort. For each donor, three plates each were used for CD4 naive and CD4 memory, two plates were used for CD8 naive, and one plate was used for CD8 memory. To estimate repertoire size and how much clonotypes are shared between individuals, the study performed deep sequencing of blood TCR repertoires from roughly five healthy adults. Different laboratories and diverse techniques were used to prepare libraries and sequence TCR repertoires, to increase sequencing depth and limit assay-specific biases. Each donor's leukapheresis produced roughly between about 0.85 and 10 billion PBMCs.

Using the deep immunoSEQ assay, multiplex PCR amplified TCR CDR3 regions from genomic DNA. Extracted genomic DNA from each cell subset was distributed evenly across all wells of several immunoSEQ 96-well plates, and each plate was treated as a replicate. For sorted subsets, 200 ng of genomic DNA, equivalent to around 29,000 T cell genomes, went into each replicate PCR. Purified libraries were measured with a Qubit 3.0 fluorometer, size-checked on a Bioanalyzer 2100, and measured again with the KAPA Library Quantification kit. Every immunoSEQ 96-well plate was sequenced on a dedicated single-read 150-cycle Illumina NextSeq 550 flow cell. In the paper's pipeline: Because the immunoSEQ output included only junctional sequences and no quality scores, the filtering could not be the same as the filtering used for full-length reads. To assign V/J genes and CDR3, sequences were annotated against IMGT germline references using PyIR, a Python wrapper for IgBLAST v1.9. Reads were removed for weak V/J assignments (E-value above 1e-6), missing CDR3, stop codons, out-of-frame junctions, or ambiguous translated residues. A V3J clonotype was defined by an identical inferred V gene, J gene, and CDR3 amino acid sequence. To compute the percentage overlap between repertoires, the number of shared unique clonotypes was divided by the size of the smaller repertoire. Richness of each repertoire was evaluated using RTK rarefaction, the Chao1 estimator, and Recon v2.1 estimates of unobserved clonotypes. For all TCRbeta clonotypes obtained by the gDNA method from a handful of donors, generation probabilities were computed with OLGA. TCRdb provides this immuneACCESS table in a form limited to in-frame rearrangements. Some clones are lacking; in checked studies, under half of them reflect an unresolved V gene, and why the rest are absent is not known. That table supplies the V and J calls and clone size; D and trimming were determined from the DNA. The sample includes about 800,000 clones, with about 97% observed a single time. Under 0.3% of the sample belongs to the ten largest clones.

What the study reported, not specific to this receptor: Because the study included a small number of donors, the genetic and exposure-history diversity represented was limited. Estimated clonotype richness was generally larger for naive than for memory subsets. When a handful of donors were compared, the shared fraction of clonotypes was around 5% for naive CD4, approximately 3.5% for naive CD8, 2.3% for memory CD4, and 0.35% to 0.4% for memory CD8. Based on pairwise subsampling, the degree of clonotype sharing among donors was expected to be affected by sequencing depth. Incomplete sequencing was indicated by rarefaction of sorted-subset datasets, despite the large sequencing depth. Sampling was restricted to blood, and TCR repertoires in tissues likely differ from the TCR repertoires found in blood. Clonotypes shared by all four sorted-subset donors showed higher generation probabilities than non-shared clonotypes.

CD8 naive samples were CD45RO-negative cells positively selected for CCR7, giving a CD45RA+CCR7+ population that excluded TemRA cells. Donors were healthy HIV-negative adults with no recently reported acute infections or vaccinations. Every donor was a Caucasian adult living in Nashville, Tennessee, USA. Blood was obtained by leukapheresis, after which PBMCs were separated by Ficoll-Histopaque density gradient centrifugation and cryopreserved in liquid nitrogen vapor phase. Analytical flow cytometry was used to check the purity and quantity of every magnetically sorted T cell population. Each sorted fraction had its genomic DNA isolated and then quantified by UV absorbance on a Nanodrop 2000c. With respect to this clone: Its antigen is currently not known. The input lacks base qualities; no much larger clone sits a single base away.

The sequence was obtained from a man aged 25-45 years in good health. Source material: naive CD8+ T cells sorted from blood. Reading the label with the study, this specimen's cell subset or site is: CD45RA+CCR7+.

The bases read TGTGCCAGCAGCTCAGACGGCCCTCTTGGGTACTTC. This translates into CASSSDGPLGYF. This receptor chain uses TRBV7-9 and TRBJ2-4; confidence is insufficient to name the D gene. The CDR3 runs 12 amino acids, cysteine and phenylalanine included. The DNA shown is the 36-base CDR3, in frame from base 1. CDR1 SEHNR and CDR2 FQNEAQ are derived from the germline V gene (reference sequence). At the junction V is shortened by 4 bases and J by 15 bases, with 16 bases in between.